A selection of T cell receptor beta chains follows, all from one sample in a study of beta chain features in type 1 diabetes. The data were produced by immunoSEQ multiplex PCR, yet TCRdb's version contains in-frame clones alone and is incomplete. The data contain roughly 230,000 clones, 11% of them singletons. Material: naive CD4+ T cells from blood. All receptors come from a man aged 25-45 years with type 1 diabetes. The CDR3 runs from the conserved cysteine through the conserved F or W. The D gene is left open where the match is weak. Size is omitted from some rows. Given values are once, few, many or a class for expanded clones.

TRBJ2-6 | TRBV21-1 | few | . | TGTGCCAGCATGTCGGACAGGGGGCGCGGTGGGGCCAACGTCCTGACTTTC | CASMSDRGRGGANVLTF
TRBJ2-1 | TRBV18 | few | TRBD1 | TGTGCCAGCTCACGTTTTTGGACCAGACAGGGCCGACGCAATGAGCAGTTCTTC | CASSRFWTRQGRRNEQFF
TRBJ1-5 | TRBV18 | few | . | TGTGCCAGCTCACCTAAATATAGCAATCAGCCCCAGCATTTT | CASSPKYSNQPQHF
TRBJ2-7 | TRBV18 | few | TRBD1 | TGTGCCAGCTCAGGGCAGGGTCCGGGACAGACGTACGAGCAGTACTTC | CASSGQGPGQTYEQYF
TRBJ2-2 | TRBV19 | . | . | TGTGCCAGTAGCCGGGGATCGGACACCGGGGAGCTGTTTTTT | CASSRGSDTGELFF
TRBJ2-7 | TRBV2 | few | TRBD2 | TGTGCCAGTGTTTGGGGACTAGCGGGTGTCCCTCGGCTTTGGGAGCAGTACTTC | CASVWGLAGVPRLWEQYF
TRBJ1-6 | TRBV7-3 | few | . | TGTGCCAGCAGCCCCAGGGAGGGGACAAAACTCCACTTT | CASSPREGTKLHF
TRBJ2-3 | TRBV7-2 | . | TRBD1 | TGTGCCAGCAGCTTCAACAGGGGGAGCACAGATACGCAGTATTTT | CASSFNRGSTDTQYF
TRBJ2-1 | TRBV18 | few | . | TGTGCCAGCTCACCCCGGGATCAGACTGAGCAGTTCTTC | CASSPRDQTEQFF
TRBJ2-5 | TRBV9 | once | TRBD1 | TGTGCCAGCAGCCTCCGACAGGGTCGGTCGGAGACCCAGTACTTC | CASSLRQGRSETQYF
TRBJ2-5 | TRBV5-1 | few | . | TGCGCCAGCAGCTTGTTCCCGGGGCAAGAGACCCAGTACTTC | CASSLFPGQETQYF
TRBJ2-7 | TRBV6-5 | few | . | TGTGCCAGCAGTTACGCTCGGTACGGCGAGCAGTACTTC | CASSYARYGEQYF
TRBJ2-1 | TRBV9 | few | . | TGTGCCAGCAGCCTAAGATTGAGCTCCTACAATGAGCAGTTCTTC | CASSLRLSSYNEQFF
TRBJ2-7 | TRBV28 | few | TRBD1 | TGTGCCAGCAGTCCAGGACAGGGCCCTCCCTACGAGCAGTACTTC | CASSPGQGPPYEQYF
TRBJ1-2 | TRBV29-1 | few | TRBD1 | TGCAGCGCGGGGACAGGGGGCTCAGGCTACACCTTC | CSAGTGGSGYTF
TRBJ1-2 | TRBV5-6 | few | . | TGTGCCAGCAGCATACAAGTCCGGGGCTATGGCTACACCTTC | CASSIQVRGYGYTF
TRBJ2-3 | TRBV7-2 | few | . | TGTGCCAGCAGCTTACGAGCAGATACGCAGTATTTT | CASSLRADTQYF
TRBJ2-7 | TRBV7-2 | . | . | TGTGCCAGCAGCAGCATCGAGGGGGACGAGCAGTACTTC | CASSSIEGDEQYF
TRBJ2-7 | TRBV6-6 | . | TRBD1 | TGTGCCAGCAGTCCTCGGACAGGCCTCTCCGAGCAGTACTTC | CASSPRTGLSEQYF
TRBJ1-2 | TRBV9 | . | . | TGTGCCAGCAGCGTAGAGGCACAAGCGGACTATGGCTACACCTTC | CASSVEAQADYGYTF
TRBJ2-1 | TRBV14 | many | . | TGTGCCAGCAGCCAAGACGGAGCAAATGAGCAGTTCTTC | CASSQDGANEQFF
TRBJ2-1 | TRBV7-9 | . | TRBD2 | TGTGCCAGCAGCTTAGCGGGACTAGCGCGGTTCTTC | CASSLAGLARFF
TRBJ1-5 | TRBV6-6 | few | TRBD1 | TGTGCCAGCAGTTACTCGACAGGGACCCAGCCCCAGCATTTT | CASSYSTGTQPQHF
TRBJ2-7 | TRBV6-1 | . | TRBD1 | TGTGCCAGCAGTGGACAGGGATCCTACGAGCAGTACTTC | CASSGQGSYEQYF
TRBJ1-2 | TRBV4-3 | . | . | TGCGCCAGCAGCGGCCTGTGGGATGACAGGAGATTCGGTGGCTACACCTTC | CASSGLWDDRRFGGYTF
TRBJ1-6 | TRBV2 | few | TRBD1 | TGTGCCAGGAGGACAGGGGATAATTCACCCCTCCACTTT | CARRTGDNSPLHF
TRBJ1-5 | TRBV19 | few | . | TGTGCCAGTAGTGAGAACCGGGAACAGCCCCAGCATTTT | CASSENREQPQHF
TRBJ2-2 | TRBV10-3 | . | . | TGTGCCATCAGACCGGGGTCCTCCGGGGAGCTGTTTTTT | CAIRPGSSGELFF
TRBJ2-3 | TRBV5-1 | few | TRBD2 | TGCGCCAGCAGCTTGGAGGAGCGGGGAGGGACAGATACGCAGTATTTT | CASSLEERGGTDTQYF
TRBJ2-3 | TRBV4-3 | . | TRBD2 | TGCGCCAGCAGCCAAGCTCTAGCGGGGGACACAGATACGCAGTATTTT | CASSQALAGDTDTQYF
TRBJ2-7 | TRBV28 | . | . | TGTGCCAGCACGACTAGAGGATACGAGCAGTACTTC | CASTTRGYEQYF
TRBJ2-3 | TRBV2 | few | . | TGTGCCAGCAGCCCTCGGGGCACAGATACGCAGTATTTT | CASSPRGTDTQYF
TRBJ1-6 | TRBV5-1 | few | . | TGCGCCAGCAGCACGACCGACAGTTCACCCCTCCACTTT | CASSTTDSSPLHF
TRBJ2-7 | TRBV28 | . | TRBD2 | TGTGCCAGCGTAGCGGGGGACTACGAGCAGTACTTC | CASVAGDYEQYF
TRBJ2-7 | TRBV5-1 | . | . | TGCGCCAGCAGCTTGGCCGGCGGGCTGGATGCCTACGAGCAGTACTTC | CASSLAGGLDAYEQYF
TRBJ2-1 | TRBV19 | . | TRBD2 | TGTGCCAGTAGTATAAGGACTAGCGGGGGCTCCTACAATGAGCAGTTCTTC | CASSIRTSGGSYNEQFF
TRBJ1-5 | TRBV7-9 | few | . | TGTGCCAGCAGCTCCTTAAATCAGCCCCAGCATTTT | CASSSLNQPQHF
TRBJ1-3 | TRBV28 | . | TRBD1 | TGTGCCAGCAGTTTAGACAGGGTTGGAAACACCATATATTTT | CASSLDRVGNTIYF
TRBJ1-6 | TRBV5-6 | few | . | TGTGCCAGCAGCGCGGGGGATTCACCCCTCCACTTT | CASSAGDSPLHF
TRBJ2-7 | TRBV11-2 | few | TRBD1 | TGTGCCAGCAGCGGACGGACAGGGAACGAGCAGTACTTC | CASSGRTGNEQYF
TRBJ2-2 | TRBV14 | . | TRBD2 | TGTGCCAGCAGCCAAGGAGCGGGGGGGGCGAACACCGGGGAGCTGTTTTTT | CASSQGAGGANTGELFF
TRBJ2-3 | TRBV7-3 | few | TRBD2 | TGTGCCAGCAGCTCCGGCCAGCGGGGGGGGGATACGCAGTATTTT | CASSSGQRGGDTQYF
TRBJ2-3 | TRBV27 | few | . | TGTGCCAGCACCTTCCAGGGAACAGATACGCAGTATTTT | CASTFQGTDTQYF
TRBJ1-5 | TRBV7-2 | few | . | TGTGCCAGCAGCTTACGAAGAGGCCAGCCCCAGCATTTT | CASSLRRGQPQHF
TRBJ2-1 | TRBV9 | few | TRBD2 | TGTGCCAGCAGCATGGGGACTAGCGGGGGCCGGGAGCAGTTCTTC | CASSMGTSGGREQFF
TRBJ1-5 | TRBV28 | few | . | TGTGCCAGCAGTCCCCCGGGGGGCTCGGTTCAGCCCCAGCATTTT | CASSPPGGSVQPQHF
TRBJ2-7 | TRBV4-2 | few | TRBD2 | TGTGCCAGCAGTCCGATGGGACTAGCGAAAACCTACGAGCAGTACTTC | CASSPMGLAKTYEQYF
TRBJ1-1 | TRBV7-9 | . | . | TGTGCCAGCAGCTTGGTGTCAGGGAAAACTGAAGCTTTCTTT | CASSLVSGKTEAFF
TRBJ2-5 | TRBV6-1 | few | . | TGTGCCAGCAGTGACCGGTTTGAGAAGACCCAGTACTTC | CASSDRFEKTQYF
TRBJ2-5 | TRBV5-1 | . | . | TGCGCCAGCAGCTTGGTTCCAGGAAAAGAGACCCAGTACTTC | CASSLVPGKETQYF
TRBJ1-1 | TRBV29-1 | . | TRBD1 | TGCAGCGTTGGGAGACAGGGTACGGGAAACACTGAAGCTTTCTTT | CSVGRQGTGNTEAFF
TRBJ1-5 | TRBV7-9 | few | . | TGTGCCAGCAGCTCATCTGGGGGGGGACTGAATCAGCCCCAGCATTTT | CASSSSGGGLNQPQHF
TRBJ1-6 | TRBV27 | few | TRBD1 | TGTGCCAGCAGTTTATTACAGGGGTTCTCACCCCTCCACTTT | CASSLLQGFSPLHF
TRBJ2-1 | TRBV27 | few | . | TGTGCCAGCAGTCCCCTCCCGTCCAATGAGCAGTTCTTC | CASSPLPSNEQFF
TRBJ2-1 | TRBV7-3 | few | . | TGTGCCAGCAGCACACAGGGCGCCCGCATGAATGAGCAGTTCTTC | CASSTQGARMNEQFF
TRBJ2-5 | TRBV7-3 | few | . | TGTGCCAGCAGCTTAACGGGGGGCCAAGAGACCCAGTACTTC | CASSLTGGQETQYF
TRBJ1-5 | TRBV7-2 | few | . | TGTGCCAGCAGCTTAGATCGGGGAAACCCTCAGCATTTT | CASSLDRGNPQHF
TRBJ2-3 | TRBV15 | . | . | TGTGCCACCAGCCGGGAAGACCAACGCACAGATACGCAGTATTTT | CATSREDQRTDTQYF
TRBJ2-1 | TRBV2 | few | TRBD2 | TGTGCCAGCAGTGCGGGGGAGGGTTGGTCCTACAATGAGCAGTTCTTC | CASSAGEGWSYNEQFF
TRBJ1-5 | TRBV19 | . | . | TGTGCCAGTAGTATAGGTACACATCAGCCCCAGCATTTT | CASSIGTHQPQHF